This T cell receptor beta chain was retrieved from a study of shared clonotypes between healthy human individuals. This table comes from immunoSEQ multiplex PCR, and its TCRdb copy is limited to in-frame clones, with some not included. Of over a million clones in the sample, approximately 70% were seen once. The germline V and J ends were trimmed by 4 bases and 0 bases, with 11 bases remaining between them. Germline lookup yields CDR1 MNHEY and CDR2 SVGAGI. There are 15 residues in the CDR3. The rearrangement links TRBV6-5 to TRBJ2-3, with D tentatively TRBD2 (5 bases). The sample comprised memory CD4+ T cells sorted from blood. Subset reported: CD45RA-negative fraction. The receptor's source is a man between 18 and 29 years old in good health. CDR3 loop: CASSSPRTSTDTQYF. In DNA form, the CDR3 reads TGTGCCAGCAGTTCCCCCCGGACTAGCACAGATACGCAGTATTTT.